The 25 T cell receptor beta chains presented below share a single source sample, sequenced in a study of OX40 agonist ivuxolimab in advanced cancers. TCRdb's table, derived via immunoSEQ multiplex PCR, lists solely in-frame clones and lacks some. The table shows tens of thousands of clones, with over 60% occurring only once. Here the sequenced sample was CD4+ or CD8+ T cells sorted from blood, taken in a trial of the OX40 agonist ivuxolimab. These receptors were taken from an adult with an advanced solid tumor such as melanoma, head and neck, liver or kidney cancer.

This chain links TRBV2 with TRBJ2-1, with no clear D. V dropped 6 bases and J dropped 2 bases, with 5 bases sitting between them. CDR1 and CDR2 from the germline V gene are SNHLY and FYNNEI. The CDR3 sequence is 12 residues long. CDR3 coding DNA: TGTGCCAGCAGCGGACCCTACAATGAGCAGTTCTTC. Protein sequence: CASSGPYNEQFF.

CDR3 sequence (DNA): TGTGCCAGCAGCTTCTGGACTAGCGGGACCGGGGAGCTGTTTTTT. Translated: CASSFWTSGTGELFF. V usage is TRBV5-4 and J usage is TRBJ2-2, with 11 bases identical to TRBD2. Germline V CDR1 and CDR2: SGHNT, YYREEE (reference sequence). This CDR3 has 15 amino acids. The trim removed 2 bases at V and 5 bases at J, leaving 2 bases unmatched.

Here the CDR3 reads CASSHDRGLYNEQFF. The CDR3 coding sequence is TGTGCCAGCAGTCATGACAGGGGGCTCTACAATGAGCAGTTCTTC. The V gene is TRBV6-1, the J gene TRBJ2-1, with 10 bases matching TRBD1. The CDR3 covers 15 residues. CDR1 is MNHNS, CDR2 SASEGT, per germline. V lost 5 bases, J lost 3 bases, and 4 bases stayed unmatched.

The rearrangement links TRBV11-2 to TRBJ2-4; no clear D gene. The V gene's germline CDR1 is SGHAT and CDR2 FQNNGV. Trimming pared 4 bases from V and 8 bases from J, leaving 15 bases between. The CDR3 sequence is 14 residues long. The CDR3 DNA reads as TGTGCCAGCAGCTCCGATGGGCCGTGGGACATTCAGTACTTC. Protein sequence: CASSSDGPWDIQYF.

The gene calls are TRBV7-9 and TRBJ2-3, with 9 bases matching TRBD2. Germline-derived CDR1 and CDR2 are SEHNR and FQNEAQ (reference sequence). The trim removed 1 base at V and 8 bases at J, leaving 4 bases unmatched. This CDR3 has 14 residues. The CDR3 here is CASSLGTSGFTQYF. The CDR3 DNA follows: TGTGCCAGCAGCTTAGGAACTAGCGGGTTTACGCAGTATTTT.

The chain links TRBV18 to TRBJ2-1; 8 bases match TRBD1. From germline, CDR1 is KGHSH and CDR2 LQKENI. The CDR3 length is 12 residues. Trimming at V came to 3 bases and at J to 12 bases, leaving 4 bases not matched to a gene. The CDR3 DNA follows: TGTGCCAGCTCACCGCAGGGGGCGGGGCAGTTCTTC. Protein: CASSPQGAGQFF.

The CDR3 DNA follows: TGTGCCAGTAGTATCGCGGGACTTAGTATCTATGAGCAGTTCTTC. Translating it yields CASSIAGLSIYEQFF. V is TRBV19 and J is TRBJ2-1, with D perhaps matching TRBD2 (6 bases). This CDR3 has 15 amino acids. Trimming shortened V by 3 bases and J by 8 bases, and 17 bases separated the two germline ends. Per the germline V gene, CDR1 is LNHDA and CDR2 is SQIVND (reference sequence).

This clone was counted a single time. The rearrangement uses TRBV5-4 and TRBJ2-1, with 8 bases aligning to TRBD2. Germline CDR1 SGHNT, CDR2 YYREEE (reference sequence). V lost 4 bases and J lost 1; bases outside the gene matches: 7. This CDR3 has 16 residues. The CDR3: CASSAVAGRSYNEQFF. CDR3 DNA sequence: TGTGCCAGCAGCGCGGTAGCGGGAAGGTCCTACAATGAGCAGTTCTTC.

The chain combines TRBV18 with TRBJ2-3; TRBD2 agrees at 14 bases. Germline CDR1 reads KGHSH; CDR2 reads LQKENI. V shed 5 bases and J 7 bases; nucleotides not matched to a gene: 14. This CDR3 region has 18 residues. CDR3 in amino acids: CASSSNSGLAGGLNTQYF. DNA of the CDR3: TGTGCCAGCTCATCCAATTCCGGACTAGCGGGGGGCTTAAATACGCAGTATTTT.

The chain uses TRBV28 and TRBJ2-3; 8 bases match TRBD2. Losses at the gene ends were 7 bases for V and 6 bases for J; bases not matched to a gene: 12. Germline CDR1 and CDR2: MDHEN and SYDVKM. The CDR3 is made up of 15 amino acids. Written as DNA, the CDR3 is TGTGCCAGCACCGAAGCGGGACTAGGGTCTGATACGCAGTATTTT. Residues: CASTEAGLGSDTQYF.

The V and J genes are TRBV6-6 and TRBJ2-7; D may be TRBD1 (5 bases). CDR1 is MNHNY, CDR2 SVGAGI, per germline (reference sequence). Between the trimmed V and J ends, which lost 5 bases and 7 bases, there was a span of 15 bases. The CDR3 contains 13 residues. This CDR3 reads CASSPLRAGEQYF. CDR3 nucleotides: TGTGCCAGCAGTCCACTCAGGGCCGGGGAGCAGTACTTC.

V gene TRBV6-1 combines with J gene TRBJ2-5; perhaps TRBD2 as D (5 bases). Germline CDR1 reads MNHNS; CDR2 reads SASEGT. This CDR3 comprises 13 residues. Between the trimmed V and J ends, which lost 3 bases and 5 bases, there was a span of 10 bases. The CDR3 nucleotides read TGTGCCAGCAGTGAGGGAGCCAGGGAGACCCAGTACTTC. This encodes CASSEGARETQYF.

The chain is built from TRBV6-1 and TRBJ2-1, with D perhaps matching TRBD2 (6 bases). Germline V gene sequence: CDR1 MNHNS, CDR2 SASEGT. V dropped 1 base and J dropped 9 bases, with 13 bases sitting between them. The CDR3 extends over 14 amino acids. The CDR3 sequence is CASSEGWGDGEQFF. DNA for the CDR3: TGTGCCAGCAGTGAAGGTTGGGGGGATGGTGAGCAGTTCTTC.

The chain carries TRBV7-8 and TRBJ1-4, with D hard to call. The CDR3 contains 15 residues. V dropped 5 bases and J dropped 8 bases, with 18 bases sitting between them. Germline V CDR1 and CDR2: SGHVS, FQNEAQ. The CDR3 DNA is TGTGCCAGCAGCCGTTCGGGGAGTTGGGCGGAAAAACTGTTTTTT. The encoded protein is CASSRSGSWAEKLFF.

The rearrangement links TRBV21-1 to TRBJ2-1; the table calls TRBD2, which could not be checked here. TRBV21-1 is reported as a pseudogene. This CDR3 region has 16 residues. This chain's CDR3 is CASSKVGGGDYNEQFF. CDR3 sequence (DNA): TGTGCCAGCAGCAAAGTTGGCGGGGGGGACTACAATGAGCAGTTCTTC.

This sequence joins TRBV4-1 and TRBJ1-1; 7 nucleotides align to TRBD1. The germline CDR1 and CDR2 sequences are MGHRA and YSYEKL. Losses at the gene ends were 0 bases for V and 2 bases for J; bases not matched to a gene: 6. The CDR3 consists of 16 residues. CDR3 in DNA: TGCGCCAGCAGCCAAGAAGGGACAGCAAGTAACACTGAAGCTTTCTTT. It specifies CASSQEGTASNTEAFF.

Comments on this clone: The DNA is omitted, as the CDR3 cannot be located on it reliably, and the CDR3 follows TCRdb's listing. The rearrangement links TRBV10-1 to TRBJ2-2; TRBD2, the table's D call, was not compared with the DNA. Germline V CDR1 and CDR2: WNHNN, SYGVQD (reference sequence). With termini counted, the CDR3 has 13 amino acids. The CDR3 is CASSGLRFGELFF.

The J gene is TRBJ1-2, the V gene TRBV11-3; D is unclear. This CDR3 is built from 13 residues. Germline CDR1 reads SGHNT; CDR2 reads YENEEA. Trimming stripped 3 bases from V and 2 bases from J, with 7 bases between. The CDR3 sequence: CASSLVGNYGYTF. The CDR3 DNA sequence: TGTGCCAGCAGCTTGGTGGGAAACTATGGCTACACCTTC.

The genes are TRBV5-1 and TRBJ1-1, with D perhaps TRBD1 (5 bases). This CDR3 contains 14 residues. Trimming removed 0 bases at V and 7 bases at J, with 13 bases between. The germline gives CDR1 SGHRS, CDR2 YFSETQ. The CDR3 nucleotides read TGCGCCAGCAGCTTGGCCGGAGGGGTCGGTGAAGCTTTCTTT. Its translation: CASSLAGGVGEAFF.

V usage is TRBV19 and J usage is TRBJ2-2; D may be TRBD1 (6 bases). There are 15 residues in the CDR3. From germline, CDR1 is LNHDA and CDR2 SQIVND (reference sequence). Between the trimmed V and J ends, which lost 5 bases and 4 bases, there was a span of 14 bases. The CDR3 spells CASSSRQAGTGELFF. The CDR3 DNA is TGTGCCAGTAGTTCTAGACAGGCGGGCACCGGGGAGCTGTTTTTT. Looking up the rest from reference TRBV19 and TRBJ2-2 gives the full variable domain: DGGITQSPKYLFRKEGQNVTLSCEQNLNHDAMYWYRQDPGQGLRLIYYSQIVNDFQKGDIAEGYSVSREKKESFPLTVTSAQKNPTAFYLCASSSRQAGTGELFFGEGSRLTVL.

The chain couples TRBV6-1 to TRBJ1-5; D is perhaps TRBD1 (6 bases). Trimming left V 5 bases short and J 4 bases short, with 12 bases between. The CDR3 sequence is 14 residues long. Germline CDR1 reads MNHNS; CDR2 reads SASEGT. The CDR3 coding sequence is TGTGCCAGCAGTAACCGGGACATAAATCAGCCCCAGCATTTT. As protein: CASSNRDINQPQHF.

This clone was seen a single time. This sequence joins TRBV9 and TRBJ2-3; either TRBD1 or TRBD2 may supply D (5 bases each). Germline V gives CDR1 SGDLS, CDR2 YYNGEE. The CDR3 contains 17 residues. Trimming removed 3 bases from V and 2 bases from J, with 19 bases in between. CDR3 loop: CASSALPRGGHTDTQYF. The CDR3 DNA reads as TGTGCCAGCAGCGCCCTACCGAGGGGCGGCCACACAGATACGCAGTATTTT.

J is TRBJ1-2 and V is TRBV28; no definite D call. The CDR3 loop spans 14 amino acids. Trimming stripped 7 bases from V and 7 bases from J, with 19 bases between. Germline V lookup: CDR1 MDHEN, CDR2 SYDVKM. The CDR3: CASTASLQLGGYTF. The CDR3 bases are TGTGCCAGCACTGCAAGTCTGCAACTCGGTGGCTACACCTTC.

The J gene is TRBJ1-4, the V gene TRBV2; D gene unclear. CDR1 SNHLY and CDR2 FYNNEI come from the germline V gene. Trimming removed 3 bases at V and 6 bases at J, with 11 bases between. This CDR3 has 14 residues. This chain's CDR3 is CASSDGPPDEKLFF. Here the CDR3 DNA reads TGTGCCAGCAGTGACGGTCCGCCGGATGAAAAACTGTTTTTT.

This clone has only one observation. The CDR3 protein is CASSPLGQGDSPLHF. The DNA of the CDR3 is TGTGCCAGCTCACCACTAGGACAGGGGGATTCACCCCTCCACTTT. J is TRBJ1-6 and V is TRBV18, with TRBD1 identical over 10 bases. Germline-derived CDR1 and CDR2 are KGHSH and LQKENI. With V trimmed by 1 base and J by 8 bases, 2 bases remained unmatched. There are 15 residues in the CDR3.